This record concerns one T cell receptor (beta chain) sequence. The sample is drawn from a study of CD8 T cells in Susac syndrome. V was pared by 3 bases and J by 0 bases, with 17 bases between. The CDR3 runs to 17 residues. CDR1 and CDR2 (germline): LNHDA, SQIVND (reference sequence). Reverse transcription of 0.5 to 1 ug RNA was performed with random hexamers. TCRdb reprocessed the immunoSEQ multiplex PCR reads via MiXCR and lists one record per CDR3 protein. Here the sample spans around 280,000 distinct CDR3 sequences, around 92% being singletons. V usage is TRBV19 and J usage is TRBJ1-1; D unclear. This clonotype was sampled from a human donor with multiple sclerosis. The specimen was CD4+ T cells from PBMCs. The CDR3 DNA is TGTGCCAGTAGTATTGGGGTAGTCATAGGGATGAACACTGAAGCTTTCTTT. It is translated as CASSIGVVIGMNTEAFF.